These 20 T cell receptor beta chains originate from one sample sequenced in a study of T cells in Graves' hyperthyroidism and ophthalmopathy. Researchers took RNA transcripts and amplified the TCR beta CDR3 regions from them. Carried out on the TCR CDR3, a first-round RT-PCR used the HTBI primer set. TCRdb itself ran the multiplex PCR reads through MiXCR, one entry per CDR3 protein. The sample has roughly 700,000 distinct CDR3 sequences, 17% seen once. Input material: blood. These receptors originate from a man between 45 and 60 years old with Graves' hyperthyroidism.

There are many counts of this clonotype. The rearrangement links TRBV20-1 to TRBJ1-2; 12 nucleotides match TRBD1. Germline V gives CDR1 DFQATT, CDR2 SNEGSKA (reference sequence). Unmatched junction bases numbered 6, after V lost 5 bases and J lost 5 bases. CDR3 length equals 14 residues. This chain's CDR3 is CSAAGQGAGYGYTF. CDR3 DNA: TGCAGTGCTGCGGGACAGGGGGCTGGTTATGGCTACACCTTC.

This clonotype was recorded a few times. The chain has TRBV30 and TRBJ2-4, with 12 positions matching TRBD2. Looked up from germline, CDR1 is GTSNPN and CDR2 is SVGIG (reference sequence). V dropped 3 bases and J dropped 2; count of bases not matched to a gene: 8. The CDR3 consists of 17 residues. CDR3 amino acids: CAWRTTGTSGSKNIQYF. In DNA form, the CDR3 reads TGTGCCTGGAGAACCACTGGGACTAGCGGGTCCAAAAACATTCAGTACTTC.

This clonotype was seen many times. This chain links TRBV2 with TRBJ1-1; a weak D match, TRBD1 (6 bases). Trimming cost V 6 bases and J 5 bases, with 16 bases left between them. The CDR3 extends over 14 amino acids. Germline loops: CDR1 SNHLY, CDR2 FYNNEI. This chain's CDR3 is CASRAGAAATEAFF. CDR3 in DNA: TGTGCCAGCAGGGCAGGGGCTGCCGCTACTGAAGCTTTCTTT.

Ten or more counts support this clonotype. The rearrangement links TRBV11-2 to TRBJ2-5, with D possibly matching TRBD2 (5 bases). The V gene's germline CDR1 is SGHAT and CDR2 FQNNGV. This CDR3 region has 17 residues. V dropped 7 bases and J dropped 5 bases, with 26 bases sitting between them. The CDR3 nucleotides read TGTGCCAGCACCTACGGTCGGGGAGCTCTGACGGGGGAGACCCAGTACTTC. Translating gives CASTYGRGALTGETQYF.

In this sample, this clonotype turned up a few times. This chain joins TRBV6-2 or TRBV6-3 and TRBJ1-1; the match to TRBD1 covers 7 bases. V lost 5 bases and J lost 2; bases outside the gene matches: 5. The CDR3 sequence is 14 residues long. CDR1 and CDR2 (germline): MNHEY, SVGEGT. The CDR3 bases are TGTGCCAGCAGTGCCGGGACAGCCAACACTGAAGCTTTCTTT. It translates to CASSAGTANTEAFF.

This clonotype was counted ten times or more. The chain carries TRBV7-2 and TRBJ2-3, with TRBD2 identical over 7 bases. The germline gives CDR1 SGHTA, CDR2 FQGNSA. The J segment lost 7 bases and the V segment lost 1 base, leaving 17 bases of the junction unmatched. The CDR3 covers 18 residues. This CDR3 reads CASSLEVRGGRGVNTQYF. CDR3 DNA: TGTGCCAGCAGCTTAGAGGTACGCGGCGGGAGAGGTGTGAATACGCAGTATTTT.

In its sample, this clonotype was seen a few times. The chain employs TRBV29-1 and TRBJ1-2, with a tentative D call TRBD1 (5 bases). Per germline, CDR1 SQVTM and CDR2 ANQGSEA. This CDR3 contains 11 residues. The V end was cut by 8 bases, the J end by 3 bases, with 10 bases between. The CDR3, as DNA: TGCAGCTCATGGGGGGACTATGGCTACACCTTC. This gives the protein CSSWGDYGYTF.

The chain employs TRBV24-1 and TRBJ1-5; TRBD1 might be the D (5 bases). The V end lost 4 bases, the J end lost 3 bases, and 9 bases lay between the germline ends. CDR3 length equals 14 residues. CDR1 KGHDR and CDR2 SFDVKD come from the germline V gene. The CDR3 here is CATSDLGANQPQHF. The CDR3 bases are TGTGCCACCAGTGACCTAGGGGCCAATCAGCCCCAGCATTTT.

The J gene is TRBJ1-4, the V gene TRBV7-9; no clear D. V was pared by 3 bases and J by 5 bases, with 7 bases between. CDR3 length: 13 residues. Germline V gene data show CDR1 as SEHNR and CDR2 as FQNEAQ (reference sequence). The CDR3 region has the DNA TGTGCCAGCAGCTTGCCAGTCAATGAAAAACTGTTTTTT. Its translation: CASSLPVNEKLFF.

This clonotype has only a few counts. The chain employs TRBV7-9 and TRBJ2-7; either TRBD1 or TRBD2 may fit D (7 bases each). Germline loops: CDR1 SEHNR, CDR2 FQNEAQ (reference sequence). CDR3 size: 12 residues. Trimming left V 10 bases short and J 2 bases short, with 12 bases between. The DNA for the CDR3 is TGTGCCACAGGGGGGGGCCCCTACGAGCAGTACTTC. Translating gives CATGGGPYEQYF. The full variable domain, its missing parts supplied by reference TRBV7-9 and TRBJ2-7, is DTGVSQNPRHKITKRGQNVTFRCDPISEHNRLYWYRQTLGQGPEFLTYFQNEAQLEKSRLLSDRFSAERPKGSFSTLEIQRTEQGDSAMYLCATGGGPYEQYFGPGTRLTVT.

There are a few counts of this clonotype. The chain is built from TRBV28 and TRBJ2-2, with 13 nucleotides matching TRBD2. Losses at the gene ends were 5 bases for V and 7 bases for J; bases not matched to a gene: 10. This CDR3 is built from 17 residues. Germline V gene sequence: CDR1 MDHEN, CDR2 SYDVKM. CDR3 DNA sequence: TGTGCCAGCAGTACACGTAGACTAGCGGGAGGCCTCGGGGAGCTGTTTTTT. It translates to CASSTRRLAGGLGELFF.

The rearrangement joins TRBV30 to TRBJ2-1; D call uncertain. Trimming shortened V by 2 bases and J by 4 bases, and 9 bases separated the two germline ends. The germline CDR1 and CDR2 sequences are GTSNPN and SVGIG (reference sequence). This CDR3 is 13 amino acids long. The CDR3 region has the DNA TGTGCCTGGAGTTGGAAGGGATACAATGAGCAGTTCTTC. Amino acid sequence: CAWSWKGYNEQFF.

This rearrangement joins TRBV20-1 to TRBJ2-1, with 9 bases fitting TRBD1. The CDR3 extends over 13 amino acids. The V segment lost 5 bases and the J segment 9 bases; nucleotides outside the gene matches: 8. Germline V gene lookup returns CDR1 DFQATT and CDR2 SNEGSKA (reference sequence). The CDR3 DNA reads as TGCAGTGCTCCGGGACAGGGAGGTGGTGAGCAGTTCTTC. Translating gives CSAPGQGGGEQFF.

This clonotype was seen ten or more times. A junction boundary mismatches the germline segment, possibly from a read error. The chain employs TRBV7-7 and TRBJ2-5, with 11 bases lining up with TRBD2. There are 15 residues in the CDR3. Germline CDR1 is SSHAT and CDR2 is FNYEAQ (reference sequence). Here the CDR3 DNA reads TGTGCTAGCAGGGAGGGGACTAGCGGAGAAGAGACCCAGTACTTC. This codes for CASREGTSGEETQYF.

The V gene is TRBV20-1, the J gene TRBJ1-2; D unresolved. The germline V and J ends were trimmed by 5 bases and 2 bases, with 9 bases remaining between them. The CDR3 runs 12 residues. The germline V gene has CDR1 DFQATT and CDR2 SNEGSKA (reference sequence). The CDR3 sequence is CSAPDPNYGYTF. Written as DNA, the CDR3 is TGCAGTGCTCCAGACCCAAACTATGGCTACACCTTC.

This clonotype was seen a handful of times. The rearrangement joins TRBV20-1 to TRBJ2-4, with 10 bases matching TRBD2. The CDR3 is 13 residues long. The V gene's germline CDR1 is DFQATT and CDR2 SNEGSKA (reference sequence). V was pared by 5 bases and J by 6 bases, with 4 bases of the junction left unmatched. The CDR3 bases are TGCAGTGCTCTAGCGGGAGAGCGAAACATTCAGTACTTC. Amino acid sequence: CSALAGERNIQYF.

This clonotype has more than one count but fewer than ten. The genes are TRBV28 and TRBJ1-3; D gene uncertain. V lost 3 bases and J 4 bases, leaving 10 bases between the germline ends. CDR1 is MDHEN and CDR2 is SYDVKM in the germline V gene. The CDR3 is 14 amino acids. CDR3 DNA sequence: TGTGCCAGCAGTTTCTCCAGGCCCGGAAACACCATATATTTT. It encodes CASSFSRPGNTIYF.

The table lists this clonotype with many counts. The rearrangement links TRBV19 to TRBJ1-1; a weak D match, TRBD1 (5 bases). The CDR3 extends over 14 amino acids. Per germline, CDR1 LNHDA and CDR2 SQIVND (reference sequence). V was shortened by 7 bases and J by 0 bases, with 12 bases between the two germline ends. The CDR3 here is CASKPGRMNTEAFF. CDR3 nucleotide sequence: TGTGCCAGTAAACCGGGACGGATGAACACTGAAGCTTTCTTT. Drawing the rest from reference TRBV19 and TRBJ1-1, the complete variable domain is DGGITQSPKYLFRKEGQNVTLSCEQNLNHDAMYWYRQDPGQGLRLIYYSQIVNDFQKGDIAEGYSVSREKKESFPLTVTSAQKNPTAFYLCASKPGRMNTEAFFGQGTRLTVV.

As to this clonotype: Since a much larger clone is just one base distant, this may be a read error. This sequence joins TRBV29-1 and TRBJ1-1; maybe TRBD1 (6 bases). This CDR3 has 15 residues. Germline assignment: CDR1 SQVTM and CDR2 ANQGSEA. For the CDR3, the DNA is TGCAGCATAACAGGGATTCTAGGAAGGAACACTGAAGCTTCCTTT. Translation gives CSITGILGRNTEASF.

This clonotype showed up just once. The chain is built from TRBV12-3 or TRBV12-4 and TRBJ2-7; 8 bases agree with TRBD1. The CDR3 contains 16 residues. J lost 4 bases, V lost 10 bases, and 18 bases had no gene match. CDR3 DNA: TGTGCCACAGCATCGGGGGACAGGCGAGGCTCTTACGAGCAGTACTTC. This translates into CATASGDRRGSYEQYF.